A single sample is the source of the 8 T cell receptor beta chains below, sequenced in a study of OX40 agonist ivuxolimab in advanced cancers. Libraries were prepared by immunoSEQ multiplex PCR; TCRdb keeps only in-frame clonotypes and omits some of them. This table has about 88,000 clones, approximately 85% appearing once. Sequenced here: CD4+ or CD8+ T cells sorted from blood, sampled in a trial of the OX40 agonist ivuxolimab. The receptors derive from an adult with an advanced solid tumor such as melanoma, head and neck, liver or kidney cancer.

J is TRBJ1-5 and V is TRBV5-4, with D uncertain. This CDR3 has 12 residues. V was trimmed by 2 bases and J by 9 bases, leaving 9 bases between them. Germline-derived CDR1 and CDR2 are SGHNT and YYREEE (reference sequence). DNA of the CDR3: TGTGCCAGCAGCTTCCCCGGAGCGCCCCAGCATTTT. This encodes CASSFPGAPQHF.

The chain is built from TRBV5-4 and TRBJ2-5; 12 bases match TRBD2. J lost 5 bases, V lost 5 bases, and 10 bases had no gene match. Germline V gene sequence: CDR1 SGHNT, CDR2 YYREEE (reference sequence). CDR3 size: 16 residues. The DNA of the CDR3 is TGTGCCAGCAGTCGCCGACTAGCGGGAGTGGGGGAGACCCAGTACTTC. Its protein product is CASSRRLAGVGETQYF. The entire variable domain, with the rest obtained from reference TRBV5-4 and TRBJ2-5, is as follows: ETGVTQSPTHLIKTRGQQVTLRCSSQSGHNTVSWYQQALGQGPQFIFQYYREEENGRGNFPPRFSGLQFPNYSSELNVNALELDDSALYLCASSRRLAGVGETQYFGPGTRLLVL.

This chain links TRBV5-4 with TRBJ2-3, with 7 bases matching TRBD1. Germline-derived CDR1 and CDR2 are SGHNT and YYREEE (reference sequence). CDR3 size: 17 residues. V lost 6 bases, J lost 1 base, and 14 bases stayed unmatched. CDR3 region: CASTTGASPAGTDTQYF. The CDR3 nucleotides are TGTGCCAGCACCACAGGGGCTAGCCCGGCGGGCACAGATACGCAGTATTTT.

The V gene is TRBV28, the J gene TRBJ1-5, with unresolved D. CDR1 is MDHEN and CDR2 is SYDVKM in the germline V gene. Trimming shortened V by 4 bases and J by 6 bases, and 13 bases separated the two germline ends. CDR3 length: 14 residues. CDR3 sequence reads: CASSYMVGGQPQHF. The CDR3 DNA reads as TGTGCCAGCAGTTATATGGTGGGAGGTCAGCCCCAGCATTTT. The full variable domain, rest sourced from reference TRBV28 and TRBJ1-5, is DVKVTQSSRYLVKRTGEKVFLECVQDMDHENMFWYRQDPGLGLRLIYFSYDVKMKEKGDIPEGYSVSREKKERFSLILESASTNQTSMYLCASSYMVGGQPQHFGDGTRLSIL.

The gene calls are TRBV30 and TRBJ1-3; D unresolved. The V end lost 6 bases, the J end lost 0 bases, and 9 bases lay between the germline ends. Germline V gene data show CDR1 as GTSNPN and CDR2 as SVGIG (reference sequence). CDR3 size: 13 residues. This CDR3 is CACISFSGNTIYF. CDR3 sequence (DNA): TGTGCCTGTATCTCTTTCTCTGGAAACACCATATATTTT. The full variable domain, completed using reference TRBV30 and TRBJ1-3, is SQTIHQWPATLVQPVGSPLSLECTVEGTSNPNLYWYRQAAGRGLQLLFYSVGIGQISSEVPQNLSASRPQDRQFILSSKKLLLSDSGFYLCACISFSGNTIYFGEGSWLTVV.

The chain couples TRBV5-6 to TRBJ1-2; 10 nucleotides align to TRBD1. The CDR3 extends over 19 amino acids. Germline CDR1 reads SGHDT; CDR2 reads YYEEEE. The junction had 14 bases not matched to a gene; V was cut back by 0 bases and J by 3 bases. CDR3 amino acids: CASSLERQARQGADYGYTF. CDR3 nucleotide sequence: TGTGCCAGCAGCTTGGAGAGGCAGGCGAGACAGGGGGCGGACTATGGCTACACCTTC.

This rearrangement joins TRBV18 to TRBJ2-3; D is ambiguous. Deletions cut 5 bases from V and 1 base from J, with 7 bases between. The length of the CDR3 is 13 residues. Germline V gives CDR1 KGHSH, CDR2 LQKENI. The DNA of the CDR3 is TGTGCCAGCTCAAACGGACGCACAGATACGCAGTATTTT. Translation gives CASSNGRTDTQYF.

This clone was observed once. CDR3 region: CASSVTGFYGYTF. The CDR3 DNA sequence: TGTGCCAGTAGTGTGACAGGTTTCTATGGCTACACCTTC. The chain links TRBV19 to TRBJ1-2, with TRBD1 as a possible D gene (6 bases). The CDR3 has 13 residues. V gave up 5 bases and J gave up 4 bases, with 11 bases separating them. The germline gives CDR1 LNHDA, CDR2 SQIVND (reference sequence).